This T cell receptor (beta chain) stems from a study of T cells in tumors after PD-1 blockade. Looking at the study overall: Mean per blood sample: some 120,000 templates (roughly 22,000-257,772), 36,536 unique clonotypes.

This CDR3 has 13 residues. Germline CDR1 is MDHEN and CDR2 is SYDVKM. Trimming took off 7 bases at V and 4 bases at J, with 12 bases between the two ends. Sequencing used immunoSEQ multiplex PCR; TCRdb keeps in-frame clones, though not all of them. In the table there are just under 65,000 clones, less than 85% of which are singletons. The sequencing here drew on PBMCs, taken after anti-PD-1 treatment. J is TRBJ2-3 and V is TRBV28, with no clear D. This receptor was identified in a human donor with basal cell carcinoma. In DNA form, the CDR3 reads TGTGCCAGCAAGGCCAGGCCGGCAGATACGCAGTATTTT. Translated, it gives CASKARPADTQYF.